The sequence of this T cell receptor (beta chain) was determined in a study of cytomegalovirus exposure and HLA in healthy donors (dated by TCRdb to 2017 to 2019). The study in broad terms: The 500 to 800 repertoires of the first cohort and the approximately 130 validation repertoires were produced on the same platform, according to a later analysis. To predict cytomegalovirus infection status, the study brought together high-throughput TCR immunosequencing, statistical association of individual TCRs with disease status, and machine learning. Along with the roughly 700-subject first cohort, a separate validation cohort of over a hundred different subjects was used. The study was designed to test whether signatures of past pathogen exposure could be identified by cataloging public T cell receptors. The research as a whole found: In vitro tests confirmed that a few of the cytomegalovirus-associated TCR beta chains recognize cytomegalovirus antigens. It was suggested by the authors that the approach could potentially be generalized to other disease states and immunological phenotypes. In a later analysis, TCRs clustered in the first cohort were found to also tend to co-occur in the 130 or so validation repertoires, with roughly 93% of cluster scores above 0. The validation cohort had no HLA typing available for a later analysis, so co-occurrence within that cohort was assessed over all 120 or so repertoires. In the study, about 150 TCR beta chains were listed as associated with cytomegalovirus. Most TCR sequences were observed very rarely across donors, whereas some public TCRs were present in many individuals. The classifier was reported to diagnose cytomegalovirus status with high specificity and sensitivity in both the original and validation cohorts.

The germline V gene yields MDHEN for CDR1 and SYDVKM for CDR2. V and J lose 7 bases and 7 bases, and a span of 19 bases separates them. Its CDR3 holds 14 amino acids, cysteine through phenylalanine. Only CDR3 DNA remains: 42 bases, in frame from the first base. The donors were included in the validation cohort of roughly 130 subjects, a group kept apart from the roughly 610-subject first cohort. Library construction relied on the immunoSEQ multiplex PCR assay. In the original analysis: A statistical classification framework was built for diagnosing cytomegalovirus status from the catalog of TCR beta chain sequences. What TCRdb holds here is the immuneACCESS table cut down to in-frame rearrangements. Part of the clones is not present; checked against another copy, under half of the missing clones reflect an unresolved V gene, and the others are unexplained. That table gives V, J and clone size, and the DNA gave D and trimming. This sample lists hundreds of thousands of clones; roughly 87% were detected once. Of the sample, around 12% falls within the top ten clones.

This clone was seen only a few times. Its cognate antigen has yet to be identified. No per-base quality is available; no much larger clone lies one base away. Material for sequencing was PBMCs. The rearranged segments are TRBV28 and TRBJ1-2, and possibly TRBD1, on 5 matching bases. This clonotype originated in a man aged 18 to 35 in good health and CMV-seropositive. The CDR3 sequence is CASTLGGLVAGYTF. The nucleotide sequence is given as TGTGCCAGCACCCTGGGGGGGTTGGTAGCTGGCTACACCTTC.